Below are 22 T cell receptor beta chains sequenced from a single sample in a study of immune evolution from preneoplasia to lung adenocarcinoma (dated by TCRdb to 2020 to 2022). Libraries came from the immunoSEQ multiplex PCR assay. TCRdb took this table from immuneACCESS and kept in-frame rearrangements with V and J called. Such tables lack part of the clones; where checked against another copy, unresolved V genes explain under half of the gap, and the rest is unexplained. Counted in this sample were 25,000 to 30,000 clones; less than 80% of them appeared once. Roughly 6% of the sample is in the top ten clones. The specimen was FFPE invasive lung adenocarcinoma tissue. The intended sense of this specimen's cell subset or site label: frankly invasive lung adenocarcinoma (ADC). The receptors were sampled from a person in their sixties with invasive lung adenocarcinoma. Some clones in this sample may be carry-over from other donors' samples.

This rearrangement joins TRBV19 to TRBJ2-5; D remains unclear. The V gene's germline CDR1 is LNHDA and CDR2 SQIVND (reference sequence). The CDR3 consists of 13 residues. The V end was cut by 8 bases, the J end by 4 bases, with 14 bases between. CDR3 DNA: TGTGCCAGTCGTAAGGCCTCAAGAGAGACCCAGTACTTC. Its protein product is CASRKASRETQYF.

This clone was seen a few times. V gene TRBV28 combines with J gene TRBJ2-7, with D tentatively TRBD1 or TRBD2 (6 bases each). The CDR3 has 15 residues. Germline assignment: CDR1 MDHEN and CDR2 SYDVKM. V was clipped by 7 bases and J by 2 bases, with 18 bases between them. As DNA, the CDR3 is TGTGCCAGCACCAAAGAGGGGGAGGCAACCTACGAGCAGTACTTC. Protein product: CASTKEGEATYEQYF.

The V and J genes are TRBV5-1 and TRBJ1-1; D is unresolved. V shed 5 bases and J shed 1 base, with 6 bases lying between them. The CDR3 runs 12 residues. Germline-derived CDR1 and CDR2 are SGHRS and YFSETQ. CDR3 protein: CASSEPNTEAFF. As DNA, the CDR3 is TGCGCCAGCAGTGAGCCGAACACTGAAGCTTTCTTT.

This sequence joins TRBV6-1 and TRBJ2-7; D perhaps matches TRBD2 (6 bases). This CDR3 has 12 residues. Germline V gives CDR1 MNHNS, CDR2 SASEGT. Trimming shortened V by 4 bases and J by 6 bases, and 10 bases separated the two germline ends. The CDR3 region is CASSGEVGEQYF. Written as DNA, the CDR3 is TGTGCCAGCAGTGGGGAGGTGGGCGAGCAGTACTTC.

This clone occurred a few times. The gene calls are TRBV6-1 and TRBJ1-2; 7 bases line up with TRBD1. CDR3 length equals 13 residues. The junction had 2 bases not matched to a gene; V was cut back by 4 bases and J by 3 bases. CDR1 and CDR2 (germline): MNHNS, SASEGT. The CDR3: CASSVTGHYGYTF. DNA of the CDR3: TGTGCCAGCAGTGTGACAGGGCACTATGGCTACACCTTC.

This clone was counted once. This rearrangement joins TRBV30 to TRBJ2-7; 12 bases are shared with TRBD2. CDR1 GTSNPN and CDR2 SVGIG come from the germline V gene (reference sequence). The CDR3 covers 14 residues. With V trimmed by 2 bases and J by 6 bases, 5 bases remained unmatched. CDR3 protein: CAWSRTSGNGEQYF. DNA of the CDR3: TGTGCCTGGAGTAGGACTAGCGGGAACGGCGAGCAGTACTTC.

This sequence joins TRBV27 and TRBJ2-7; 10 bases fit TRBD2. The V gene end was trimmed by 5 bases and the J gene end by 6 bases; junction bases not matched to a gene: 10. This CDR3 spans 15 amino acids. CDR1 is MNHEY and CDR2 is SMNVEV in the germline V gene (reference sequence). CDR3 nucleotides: TGTGCCAGCAGTATAAAAGCGGGAGGGCCTTCCGAGCAGTACTTC. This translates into CASSIKAGGPSEQYF.

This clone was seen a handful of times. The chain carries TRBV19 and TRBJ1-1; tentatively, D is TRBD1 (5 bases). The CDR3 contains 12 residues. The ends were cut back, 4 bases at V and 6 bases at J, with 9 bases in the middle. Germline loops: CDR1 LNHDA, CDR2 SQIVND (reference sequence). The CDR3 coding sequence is TGTGCCAGTAGTAGAAGGGACTCTGAAGCTTTCTTT. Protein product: CASSRRDSEAFF.

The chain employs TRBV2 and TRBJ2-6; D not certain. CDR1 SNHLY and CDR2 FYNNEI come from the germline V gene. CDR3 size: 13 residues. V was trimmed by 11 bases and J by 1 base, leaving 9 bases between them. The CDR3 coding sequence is TGTGCCTGCACCCCTTCTGGGGCCAACGTCCTGACTTTC. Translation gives CACTPSGANVLTF.

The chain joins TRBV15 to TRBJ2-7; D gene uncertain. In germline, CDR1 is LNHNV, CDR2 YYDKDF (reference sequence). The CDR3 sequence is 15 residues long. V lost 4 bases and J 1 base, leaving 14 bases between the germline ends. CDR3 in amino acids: CATSKAGPASYEQYF. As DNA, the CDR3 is TGTGCCACCAGCAAAGCCGGGCCAGCGTCCTACGAGCAGTACTTC. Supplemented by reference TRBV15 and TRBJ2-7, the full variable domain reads DAMVIQNPRYQVTQFGKPVTLSCSQTLNHNVMYWYQQKSSQAPKLLFHYYDKDFNNEADTPDNFQSRRPNTSFCFLDIRSPGLGDTAMYLCATSKAGPASYEQYFGPGTRLTVT.

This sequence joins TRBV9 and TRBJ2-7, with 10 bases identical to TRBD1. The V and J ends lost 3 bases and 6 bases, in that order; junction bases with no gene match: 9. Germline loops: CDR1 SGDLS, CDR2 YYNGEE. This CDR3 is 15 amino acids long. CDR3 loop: CASSGTPGTGAEQYF. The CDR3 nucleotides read TGTGCCAGCAGCGGAACTCCGGGGACAGGGGCCGAGCAGTACTTC.

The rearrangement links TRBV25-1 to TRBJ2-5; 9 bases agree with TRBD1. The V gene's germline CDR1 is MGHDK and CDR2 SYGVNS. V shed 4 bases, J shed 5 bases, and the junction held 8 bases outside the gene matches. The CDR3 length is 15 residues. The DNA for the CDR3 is TGTGCCAGCAGTGTTGGACAGGGGCTCTGGGAGACCCAGTACTTC. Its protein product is CASSVGQGLWETQYF.

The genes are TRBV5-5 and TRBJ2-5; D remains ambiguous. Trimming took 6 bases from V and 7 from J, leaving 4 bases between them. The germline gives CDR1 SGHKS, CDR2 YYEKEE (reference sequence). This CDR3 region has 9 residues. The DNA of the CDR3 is TGTGCCAGCAATGGGACCCAGTACTTC. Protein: CASNGTQYF.

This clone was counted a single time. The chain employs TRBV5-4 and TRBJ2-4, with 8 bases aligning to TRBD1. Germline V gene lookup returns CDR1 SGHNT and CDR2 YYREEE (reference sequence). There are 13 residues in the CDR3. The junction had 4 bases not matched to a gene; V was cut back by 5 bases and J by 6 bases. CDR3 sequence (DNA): TGTGCCAGCAGTACCGACAGGGGAAACATTCAGTACTTC. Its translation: CASSTDRGNIQYF.

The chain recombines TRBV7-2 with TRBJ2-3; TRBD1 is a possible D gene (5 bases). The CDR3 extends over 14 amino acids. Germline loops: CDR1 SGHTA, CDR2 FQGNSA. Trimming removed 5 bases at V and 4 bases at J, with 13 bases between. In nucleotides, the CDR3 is TGTGCCAGCAGCCAAACAGGCTGGGCAGATACGCAGTATTTT. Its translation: CASSQTGWADTQYF.

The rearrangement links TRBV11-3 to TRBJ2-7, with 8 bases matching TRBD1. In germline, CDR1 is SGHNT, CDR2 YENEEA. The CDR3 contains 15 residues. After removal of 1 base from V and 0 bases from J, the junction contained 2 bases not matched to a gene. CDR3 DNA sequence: TGTGCCAGCAGCTTAGGCAGGGGGCCCTCCTACGAGCAGTACTTC. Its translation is CASSLGRGPSYEQYF.

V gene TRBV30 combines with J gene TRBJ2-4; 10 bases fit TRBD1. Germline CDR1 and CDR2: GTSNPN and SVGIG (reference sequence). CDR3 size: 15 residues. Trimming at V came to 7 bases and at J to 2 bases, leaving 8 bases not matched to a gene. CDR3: CALRQGALTKNIQYF. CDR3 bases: TGTGCCTTGAGACAGGGGGCGCTGACCAAAAACATTCAGTACTTC.

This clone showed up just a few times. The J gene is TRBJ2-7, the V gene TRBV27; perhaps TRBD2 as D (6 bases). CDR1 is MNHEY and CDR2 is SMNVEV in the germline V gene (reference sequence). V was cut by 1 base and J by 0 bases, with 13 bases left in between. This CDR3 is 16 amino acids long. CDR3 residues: CASSLYEEGYSYEQYF. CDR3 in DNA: TGTGCCAGCAGTTTATATGAGGAGGGATACTCCTACGAGCAGTACTTC.

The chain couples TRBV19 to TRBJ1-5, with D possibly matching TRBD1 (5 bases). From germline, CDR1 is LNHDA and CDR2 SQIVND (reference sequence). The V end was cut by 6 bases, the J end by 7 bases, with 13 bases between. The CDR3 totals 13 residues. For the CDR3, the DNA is TGTGCCAGTAGCCAGGGATTGGGGCAGCCCCAGCATTTT. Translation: CASSQGLGQPQHF.

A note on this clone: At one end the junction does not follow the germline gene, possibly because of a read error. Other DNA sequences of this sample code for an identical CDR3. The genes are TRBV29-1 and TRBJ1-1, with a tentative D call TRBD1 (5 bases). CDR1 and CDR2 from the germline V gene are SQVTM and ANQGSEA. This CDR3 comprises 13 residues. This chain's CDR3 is CSVLRGVDTEAFF. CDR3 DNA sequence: TGCAGCGTTTTACGGGGGGTCGACACTGAAGCTTTTTTT.

The CDR3 region has the DNA TGTGCCAGCGCCTATGGGACTTACACAGATACGCAGTATTTT. As protein: CASAYGTYTDTQYF. This rearrangement joins TRBV27 to TRBJ2-3; tentatively, D is TRBD2 (6 bases). Germline CDR1 reads MNHEY; CDR2 reads SMNVEV (reference sequence). V was shortened by 8 bases and J by 2 bases, with 14 bases between the two germline ends. There are 14 residues in the CDR3.

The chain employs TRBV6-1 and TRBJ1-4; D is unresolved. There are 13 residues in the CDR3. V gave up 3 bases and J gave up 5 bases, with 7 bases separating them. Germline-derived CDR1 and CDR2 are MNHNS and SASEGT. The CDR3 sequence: CASSDTGNEKLFF. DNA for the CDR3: TGTGCCAGCAGTGATACGGGGAATGAAAAACTGTTTTTT.